These 15 T cell receptor beta chains originate from one sample sequenced in a study of HIV-infected patients and healthy controls. TCRdb analysed the 5' RACE reads with MiXCR anew, one entry per CDR3 protein. The sample contains 60,000 to 70,000 distinct CDR3 sequences, around 21% of which appear only once. The sequencing sample was made of CD4+ T cells from blood. The source is a human donor in good health.

This clonotype was counted at least ten times. The rearrangement uses TRBV5-1 and TRBJ1-1, with D tentatively TRBD1 (5 bases). This CDR3 has 14 residues. Trimming removed 0 bases from V and 10 bases from J, with 16 bases in between. Germline CDR1 is SGHRS and CDR2 is YFSETQ. The CDR3 region has the DNA TGCGCCAGCAGCTTGGGGGACGGGAATGGACGAGCTTTCTTT. This codes for CASSLGDGNGRAFF.

In DNA form, the CDR3 reads TGTGCCAGCAGCTTAGGACGACCGGCGAACACCGGGGAGCTGTTTTTT. Translating it yields CASSLGRPANTGELFF. V usage is TRBV7-6 and J usage is TRBJ2-2; D uncertain. CDR3 length: 16 amino acids. Germline V gives CDR1 SGHVS, CDR2 FNYEAQ. Trimming removed 1 base at V and 0 bases at J, with 9 bases between.

This clonotype was picked up a small number of times. The chain is built from TRBV4-1 and TRBJ2-1; perhaps TRBD2 as D (5 bases). The CDR3 consists of 20 residues. Germline CDR1 is MGHRA and CDR2 is YSYEKL. Trimming removed 0 bases at V and 3 bases at J, with 24 bases between. The CDR3 nucleotides read TGCGCCAGCAGCCAAGACCGAGCAAACTTTCGGGTTCGGGACTACAATGAGCAGTTCTTC. Protein product: CASSQDRANFRVRDYNEQFF.

This clonotype has just a few counts. J is TRBJ1-6 and V is TRBV12-3 or TRBV12-4; D unclear. The CDR3 has 15 residues. The V and J ends lost 6 bases and 4 bases respectively, with 13 bases between them. Here the CDR3 DNA reads TGTGCCAGCAGCCGCAACAGCGCTTATAATTCACCCCTCCACTTT. Its protein is CASSRNSAYNSPLHF.

This clonotype was counted at least ten times. The chain couples TRBV20-1 to TRBJ1-4; 9 bases are shared with TRBD1. Per germline, CDR1 DFQATT and CDR2 SNEGSKA (reference sequence). The V and J ends lost 2 bases and 7 bases, in that order; junction bases with no gene match: 8. CDR3 size: 15 residues. DNA of the CDR3: TGCAGTGCTAGATCAACAGGGGGCTACGGTGAAAAACTGTTTTTT. It encodes CSARSTGGYGEKLFF.

This clonotype occurred many times. This sequence joins TRBV4-3 and TRBJ2-6, with D perhaps TRBD1 (7 bases). Between the trimmed V and J ends, which lost 1 base and 4 bases, there was a span of 17 bases. CDR3 length: 18 amino acids. Germline CDR1 LGHNA, CDR2 YSLEER. This CDR3 is CASSQAIGGAGGANVLTF. The CDR3 nucleotides read TGCGCCAGCAGCCAAGCCATAGGGGGCGCGGGAGGGGCCAACGTCCTGACTTTC.

A few counts support this clonotype. J is TRBJ2-2 and V is TRBV24-1, with D perhaps TRBD2 (5 bases). The CDR3 has 12 amino acids. Germline V gene sequence: CDR1 KGHDR, CDR2 SFDVKD. V was cut by 9 bases and J by 4 bases, with 8 bases left in between. The CDR3, as DNA: TGTGCCACCCGAAGCGGCACCGGGGAGCTGTTTTTT. Translated, it gives CATRSGTGELFF.

This rearrangement joins TRBV28 to TRBJ1-2, with D tentatively TRBD1 (5 bases). The CDR3 contains 13 residues. The germline V gene has CDR1 MDHEN and CDR2 SYDVKM. V was shortened by 4 bases and J by 8 bases, with 14 bases between the two germline ends. The CDR3 nucleotides are TGTGCCAGCAGTTCGACCGGGACGGGAGGCTACACCTTC. Translating it yields CASSSTGTGGYTF.

This clonotype has ten or more counts. The CDR3: CASSQDTGSSQPQHF. CDR3 nucleotides: TGCGCCAGCAGCCAAGATACCGGGTCTAGTCAGCCCCAGCATTTT. This chain links TRBV4-1 with TRBJ1-5; D remains ambiguous. Germline-derived CDR1 and CDR2 are MGHRA and YSYEKL. Trimming took off 0 bases at V and 6 bases at J, with 12 bases between the two ends. The CDR3 consists of 15 residues.

This clonotype came up many times. The V call is TRBV6-5, the J call TRBJ1-2; D unclear. The CDR3 loop spans 15 amino acids. Deletions cut 2 bases from V and 7 bases from J, with 17 bases between. The germline V gene has CDR1 MNHEY and CDR2 SVGAGI. The CDR3, as DNA: TGTGCCAGCAGTTACGACTTGGCAGGAGATTTTGGCTACACCTTC. This codes for CASSYDLAGDFGYTF.

V gene TRBV5-1 combines with J gene TRBJ2-5; D is possibly TRBD1 (5 bases). Per the germline V gene, CDR1 is SGHRS and CDR2 is YFSETQ. The germline V and J ends were trimmed by 3 bases and 2 bases, with 8 bases remaining between them. This CDR3 contains 13 residues. The CDR3: CASSSQDQETQYF. The CDR3 region has the DNA TGCGCCAGCAGCTCACAGGATCAAGAGACCCAGTACTTC.

This clonotype was picked up one time. The chain has TRBV6-2 or TRBV6-3 and TRBJ1-5, with D unresolved. CDR1 is MNHEY and CDR2 is SVGEGT in the germline V gene. The CDR3 runs to 13 residues. The V and J ends lost 5 bases and 5 bases respectively, with 10 bases between them. CDR3 nucleotide sequence: TGTGCCAGCAGTCCCCGGGGTGATCAGCCCCAGCATTTT. It encodes CASSPRGDQPQHF.

This clonotype showed up many times. The CDR3 nucleotides read TGCAGTGCTGCGACAGGGGGCTCGAACACTGAAGCTTTCTTT. It translates to CSAATGGSNTEAFF. The rearrangement uses TRBV20-1 and TRBJ1-1; TRBD1 matches 10 bases. Germline lookup yields CDR1 DFQATT and CDR2 SNEGSKA (reference sequence). The CDR3 runs to 14 residues. V lost 5 bases and J lost 1; bases outside the gene matches: 4.

There are many counts of this clonotype. V is TRBV29-1 and J is TRBJ1-1; D call uncertain. This CDR3 comprises 13 residues. From germline, CDR1 is SQVTM and CDR2 ANQGSEA. Trimming took 3 bases from V and 0 from J, leaving 8 bases between them. CDR3 residues: CSVERQLNTEAFF. CDR3 DNA: TGCAGCGTTGAGAGGCAGCTGAACACTGAAGCTTTCTTT.

This clonotype was seen ten or more times. The DNA is omitted, as the CDR3 cannot be located on it reliably, and the CDR3 follows TCRdb's listing. The rearrangement links TRBV7-5 to TRBJ2-3. TRBV7-5 is shown as a pseudogene. The CDR3 length is 18 residues, termini included. The CDR3: CISVPEAQDGWSTDTQYF.